Following are 14 T cell receptor beta chains from one sample sequenced in a study of neurological immune-mediated disorders. MiXCR, applied by TCRdb to the 5' RACE reads, yields one record per CDR3 protein. The sample consists of 15,000 to 20,000 distinct CDR3 sequences, about 15% of them appearing once. What was sequenced was PBMCs. Receptors were obtained from a man aged 60 to 69 with HTLV-1-associated myelopathy (HAM/TSP).

This chain links TRBV6-2 or TRBV6-3 with TRBJ2-7; D ambiguous. Germline CDR1 and CDR2: MNHEY and SVGEGT. Trimming left V 0 bases short and J 0 bases short, with 12 bases between. This CDR3 spans 16 amino acids. This CDR3 is CASSYSSDASSYEQYF. CDR3 in DNA: TGTGCCAGCAGTTACTCGTCGGACGCCAGCTCCTACGAGCAGTACTTC.

Within the sample, this clonotype is large. The chain joins TRBV5-1 to TRBJ2-3; the D gene is possibly TRBD1 (6 bases). Germline V gene data show CDR1 as SGHRS and CDR2 as YFSETQ. V shed 0 bases and J shed 0 bases, with 11 bases lying between them. This CDR3 has 16 residues. The CDR3 protein is CASSLGLDRSTDTQYF. For the CDR3, the DNA is TGCGCCAGCAGCTTGGGACTGGACAGAAGCACAGATACGCAGTATTTT.

This clonotype was seen many times. The chain couples TRBV20-1 to TRBJ2-3, with no clear D. This CDR3 has 13 residues. Between the trimmed V and J ends, which lost 5 bases and 8 bases, there was a span of 17 bases. Looked up from germline, CDR1 is DFQATT and CDR2 is SNEGSKA (reference sequence). The DNA of the CDR3 is TGCAGTGCTCGGGCGGTGGTGTTTGGTACGCAGTATTTT. This gives the protein CSARAVVFGTQYF.

This clonotype was counted at least ten times. The CDR3 DNA sequence: TGTGCCACCAGTGACTCCTCCTCGGGCAACAATGAGCAGTTCTTC. Residues: CATSDSSSGNNEQFF. The rearrangement joins TRBV24-1 to TRBJ2-1; D remains ambiguous. V was shortened by 4 bases and J by 5 bases, with 14 bases between the two germline ends. The CDR3 runs 15 residues. Germline CDR1 and CDR2: KGHDR and SFDVKD.

This clonotype has a single count. The gene calls are TRBV20-1 and TRBJ1-1; TRBD1 is a possible D gene (6 bases). V lost 0 bases and J lost 4, with 18 bases in between. The CDR3 runs 16 residues. Germline lookup yields CDR1 DFQATT and CDR2 SNEGSKA (reference sequence). The CDR3 DNA reads TGCAGTGCTAGAGATTGGGACATGCTTTATTGCACTGAAGCTTTCTTT. Amino acids: CSARDWDMLYCTEAFF.

In its sample, this clonotype was seen many times. V gene TRBV7-6 combines with J gene TRBJ2-2, with TRBD1 identical over 8 bases. CDR3 length: 16 amino acids. The junction had 5 bases not matched to a gene; V was cut back by 1 base and J by 4 bases. Germline V gene data show CDR1 as SGHVS and CDR2 as FNYEAQ. The CDR3 DNA sequence: TGTGCCAGCAGCTTAGAGGGGACAGGAGGCACCGGGGAGCTGTTTTTT. This translates into CASSLEGTGGTGELFF. Full variable domain (missing parts from reference TRBV7-6 and TRBJ2-2): GAGVSQSPRYKVTKRGQDVALRCDPISGHVSLYWYRQALGQGPEFLTYFNYEAQQDKSGLPNDRFSAERPEGSISTLTIQRTEQRDSAMYRCASSLEGTGGTGELFFGEGSRLTVL.

In this sample, this clonotype turned up many times. Germline and junction disagree at one end, which may indicate a read error. CDR3 in amino acids: CASSLRGTSEKLFF. The CDR3 DNA follows: TGCGCCAGCAGCTTAAGGGGTACTAGTGAAAAACTGTTTTTT. This chain connects TRBV5-1 to TRBJ1-4, with D possibly being TRBD1 (5 bases). Germline values: CDR1 SGHRS, CDR2 YFSETQ. This CDR3 region has 14 residues.

In its sample, this clonotype ranks as medium-sized. The chain links TRBV5-1 to TRBJ2-3, with D possibly being TRBD2 (6 bases). Trimming cost V 4 bases and J 0 bases, with 12 bases left between them. In germline, CDR1 is SGHRS, CDR2 YFSETQ. The CDR3 extends over 15 amino acids. This CDR3 reads CASSVLATSTDTQYF. The CDR3 DNA follows: TGCGCCAGCAGCGTACTAGCAACTAGCACAGATACGCAGTATTTT. Full variable domain (remainder filled in from reference TRBV5-1 and TRBJ2-3): KAGVTQTPRYLIKTRGQQVTLSCSPISGHRSVSWYQQTPGQGLQFLFEYFSETQRNKGNFPGRFSGRQFSNSRSEMNVSTLELGDSALYLCASSVLATSTDTQYFGPGTRLTVL.

This clonotype appeared many times. The rearrangement joins TRBV27 to TRBJ2-3; 10 bases line up with TRBD2. V trimming: 5 bases; J trimming: 10 bases; junction bases outside the gene matches: 15. Germline lookup yields CDR1 MNHEY and CDR2 SMNVEV (reference sequence). The CDR3 sequence is 16 residues long. The CDR3 region has the DNA TGTGCCAGCAGTCCCCGGAGAGCGGGGGGGCCGGAGCCGCAGTATTTT. Translated: CASSPRRAGGPEPQYF.

This clonotype appeared many times. The V gene is TRBV6-2 or TRBV6-3, the J gene TRBJ2-7; tentative D call: TRBD1 (6 bases). The CDR3 is 18 residues long. V gave up 5 bases and J gave up 2 bases, with 25 bases separating them. Germline V gene lookup returns CDR1 MNHEY and CDR2 SVGEGT. The DNA for the CDR3 is TGTGCCAGCAGTACCTGGGATCACCCGGGACAACGAGCCTACGAGCAGTACTTC. It translates to CASSTWDHPGQRAYEQYF.

This clonotype has ten or more counts. This chain links TRBV12-3 or TRBV12-4 with TRBJ2-7, with a possible D match to TRBD2 (6 bases). The CDR3 length is 19 residues. Trimming took 6 bases from V and 0 from J, leaving 27 bases between them. The DNA for the CDR3 is TGTGCCAGCAGCCAGGTAGAGGGACTCTTTCGTAGGAGCTCCTACGAGCAGTACTTC. This codes for CASSQVEGLFRRSSYEQYF.

This clonotype was observed at least ten times. This chain uses TRBV4-3 with TRBJ1-5; 9 bases are shared with TRBD1. CDR1 LGHNA and CDR2 YSLEER come from the germline V gene. Trimming cost V 0 bases and J 5 bases; bases outside gene matches: 2. There are 15 residues in the CDR3. CDR3 in amino acids: CASSQDRTGDQPQHF. The CDR3 DNA follows: TGCGCCAGCAGCCAAGATAGGACAGGGGATCAGCCCCAGCATTTT.

This clonotype was seen many times. V gene TRBV15 combines with J gene TRBJ1-1; D remains unclear. The V gene lost 8 bases and the J gene lost 1 base, with 14 bases spanning the gap. There are 14 residues in the CDR3. The germline V gene has CDR1 LNHNV and CDR2 YYDKDF (reference sequence). CDR3 loop: CATGRAGANTEAFF. CDR3 in DNA: TGTGCCACCGGTAGAGCAGGCGCGAACACTGAAGCTTTCTTT.

This clonotype showed up many times. This chain links TRBV27 with TRBJ1-5; the D is unclear. CDR3 length equals 15 residues. Trimming pared 5 bases from V and 2 bases from J, leaving 13 bases between. Germline V gene sequence: CDR1 MNHEY, CDR2 SMNVEV (reference sequence). CDR3 coding DNA: TGTGCCAGCAGTCCCCTAGGGAGTGGCAATCAGCCCCAGCATTTT. Amino acid sequence: CASSPLGSGNQPQHF.